What follows are 19 T cell receptor beta chains derived from one specimen sequenced in a study of cytomegalovirus exposure and HLA in healthy donors. Amplification used 60 Vbeta primers and 13 Jbeta primers. Profiled with immunoSEQ multiplex PCR; TCRdb holds only in-frame clones, not every one. The sample holds 120,000 to 150,000 clones, 60% to 85% seen once. The sample comprised PBMCs. Receptors were obtained from a male donor in good health and CMV-seronegative.

The V call is TRBV19, the J call TRBJ2-7; the D gene is possibly TRBD1 (6 bases). The germline V gene encodes CDR1 LNHDA and CDR2 SQIVND (reference sequence). The CDR3 runs to 13 residues. The V end was cut by 5 bases, the J end by 4 bases, with 12 bases between. The CDR3 here is CASSGQNFYEQYF. The DNA of the CDR3 is TGTGCCAGTAGTGGACAGAATTTTTACGAGCAGTACTTC.

This clone was seen only a few times. The chain employs TRBV7-6 and TRBJ1-3, with a possible D match to TRBD1 (5 bases). CDR1 and CDR2 (germline): SGHVS, FNYEAQ. The V and J ends lost 1 base and 0 bases respectively, with 13 bases between them. The CDR3 has 17 amino acids. Here the CDR3 reads CASSLDPGTRSGNTIYF. CDR3 coding DNA: TGTGCCAGCAGCTTAGACCCCGGGACTCGCTCTGGAAACACCATATATTTT.

The chain employs TRBV29-1 and TRBJ1-5; 8 bases are shared with TRBD1. The trim removed 7 bases at V and 1 base at J, leaving 3 bases unmatched. The CDR3 runs to 13 residues. Germline assignment: CDR1 SQVTM and CDR2 ANQGSEA. CDR3 protein: CSARTGSNQPQHF. The CDR3 DNA sequence: TGCAGCGCCCGGACAGGGAGCAATCAGCCCCAGCATTTT.

This chain connects TRBV5-6 to TRBJ2-1; 8 nucleotides agree with TRBD2. V was pared by 6 bases and J by 4 bases, with 12 bases of the junction left unmatched. The CDR3 contains 16 residues. Germline V lookup: CDR1 SGHDT, CDR2 YYEEEE. CDR3: CASTGETGLGYNEQFF. In DNA, the CDR3 is TGTGCCAGCACCGGGGAGACGGGACTAGGTTACAATGAGCAGTTCTTC.

This clone was detected a few times. The rearrangement uses TRBV25-1 and TRBJ2-5, with D possibly matching TRBD2 (6 bases). CDR1 and CDR2 (germline): MGHDK, SYGVNS. Between the trimmed V and J ends, which lost 5 bases and 5 bases, there was a span of 18 bases. The CDR3 is made up of 15 amino acids. The CDR3 protein is CASSNLVGGGETQYF. In DNA, the CDR3 is TGTGCCAGCAGTAATCTTGTGGGGGGTGGGGAGACCCAGTACTTC.

The V gene is TRBV18, the J gene TRBJ2-2, with D perhaps TRBD2 (5 bases). This CDR3 spans 15 amino acids. Trimming stripped 3 bases from V and 6 bases from J, with 14 bases between. The V gene's germline CDR1 is KGHSH and CDR2 LQKENI. In DNA form, the CDR3 reads TGTGCCAGCTCACCCTCCTCACGGGGATCCGGGGAGCTGTTTTTT. Its protein is CASSPSSRGSGELFF.

The chain couples TRBV2 to TRBJ2-7; 7 nucleotides match TRBD1. CDR1 SNHLY and CDR2 FYNNEI come from the germline V gene. With V trimmed by 5 bases and J by 0 bases, 4 bases remained unmatched. The CDR3 runs 14 residues. The CDR3 loop is CASSQDRSSYEQYF. The CDR3 nucleotides are TGTGCCAGCAGTCAGGACAGGAGCTCCTACGAGCAGTACTTC. Full variable domain (outside the CDR3, taken from reference TRBV2 and TRBJ2-7): EPEVTQTPSHQVTQMGQEVILRCVPISNHLYFYWYRQILGQKVEFLVSFYNNEISEKSEIFDDQFSVERPDGSNFTLKIRSTKLEDSAMYFCASSQDRSSYEQYFGPGTRLTVT.

The chain uses TRBV15 and TRBJ1-3, with a weak D call TRBD1 (6 bases). Trimming took off 10 bases at V and 0 bases at J, with 13 bases between the two ends. This CDR3 is built from 14 residues. Germline V gene lookup returns CDR1 LNHNV and CDR2 YYDKDF (reference sequence). The CDR3 DNA follows: TGTGCCATCAAACAGGGCTACTCTGGAAACACCATATATTTT. This translates into CAIKQGYSGNTIYF. Based on the CDR3 plus reference TRBV15 and TRBJ1-3, the full variable domain is DAMVIQNPRYQVTQFGKPVTLSCSQTLNHNVMYWYQQKSSQAPKLLFHYYDKDFNNEADTPDNFQSRRPNTSFCFLDIRSPGLGDTAMYLCAIKQGYSGNTIYFGEGSWLTVV.

The chain employs TRBV7-2 and TRBJ2-7; 8 nucleotides align to TRBD2. The trim removed 2 bases at V and 4 bases at J, leaving 4 bases unmatched. In germline, CDR1 is SGHTA, CDR2 FQGNSA. The CDR3 covers 14 residues. The CDR3, as DNA: TGTGCCAGCAGCTTATCGGGGGGGCGATACGAGCAGTACTTC. It translates to CASSLSGGRYEQYF. The full variable domain, with the rest looked up from reference TRBV7-2 and TRBJ2-7, is GAGVSQSPSNKVTEKGKDVELRCDPISGHTALYWYRQSLGQGLEFLIYFQGNSAPDKSGLPSDRFSAERTGGSVSTLTIQRTQQEDSAVYLCASSLSGGRYEQYFGPGTRLTVT.

This chain connects TRBV7-2 to TRBJ1-6; perhaps TRBD1 as D (6 bases). The CDR3 is made up of 17 amino acids. CDR1 is SGHTA and CDR2 is FQGNSA in the germline V gene. The germline V and J ends were trimmed by 5 bases and 2 bases, with 16 bases remaining between them. The CDR3 sequence: CASSPPGGSAYNSPLHF. CDR3 nucleotide sequence: TGTGCCAGCAGCCCACCGGGGGGCAGTGCCTATAATTCACCCCTCCACTTT. Full variable domain (rest looked up from reference TRBV7-2 and TRBJ1-6): GAGVSQSPSNKVTEKGKDVELRCDPISGHTALYWYRQSLGQGLEFLIYFQGNSAPDKSGLPSDRFSAERTGGSVSTLTIQRTQQEDSAVYLCASSPPGGSAYNSPLHFGNGTRLTVT.

The rearrangement uses TRBV6-1 and TRBJ1-1, with a tentative D call TRBD1 (6 bases). Germline CDR1 reads MNHNS; CDR2 reads SASEGT. V lost 2 bases, J lost 0 bases, and 10 bases lay in between. The CDR3 runs 15 residues. This CDR3 is CASSEIQGLNTEAFF. The CDR3 nucleotides are TGTGCCAGCAGTGAAATACAGGGACTGAACACTGAAGCTTTCTTT.

The rearrangement links TRBV6-5 to TRBJ1-6; the D gene is possibly TRBD1 (5 bases). Germline lookup yields CDR1 MNHEY and CDR2 SVGAGI. Trimming stripped 3 bases from V and 11 bases from J, with 17 bases between. The CDR3 runs to 15 residues. The CDR3 coding sequence is TGTGCCAGCAGTTATGGCGGTGGGGGGGAGACACCCCTCCACTTT. Its protein product is CASSYGGGGETPLHF.

This clone has just a few counts. The chain carries TRBV11-1 and TRBJ2-7; the D is unclear. The CDR3 length is 15 residues. Germline V gene data show CDR1 as SGHAT and CDR2 as FQDESV (reference sequence). V dropped 4 bases and J dropped 3 bases, with 16 bases sitting between them. The CDR3 nucleotides are TGTGCCAGCAGCTATTATCGACAAGCATTCTACGAGCAGTACTTC. Its translation is CASSYYRQAFYEQYF.

The V gene is TRBV4-2, the J gene TRBJ2-7; weak D call: TRBD2 (6 bases). Looked up from germline, CDR1 is LGHNA and CDR2 is YNFKEQ. V gave up 3 bases and J gave up 0 bases, with 12 bases separating them. This CDR3 is built from 15 residues. In DNA form, the CDR3 reads TGTGCCAGCAGCCAGGAAGAGGACTACTCCTACGAGCAGTACTTC. It codes for CASSQEEDYSYEQYF.

The chain is built from TRBV7-9 and TRBJ2-5, with 7 bases identical to TRBD2. V was clipped by 0 bases and J by 4 bases; unmatched bases: 2. The CDR3 has 14 residues. CDR1 SEHNR and CDR2 FQNEAQ come from the germline V gene (reference sequence). The CDR3 DNA follows: TGTGCCAGCAGCTTAGCGTGGGGGGGAGAGACCCAGTACTTC. Translation gives CASSLAWGGETQYF.

The genes are TRBV27 and TRBJ1-3, with TRBD1 matching over 9 bases. Trimming at V came to 5 bases and at J to 2 bases, leaving 7 bases not matched to a gene. The CDR3 extends over 16 amino acids. Germline CDR1 and CDR2: MNHEY and SMNVEV (reference sequence). The CDR3 region has the DNA TGTGCCAGCAGTCCCGGACAGGGGCAAACTGGAAACACCATATATTTT. This codes for CASSPGQGQTGNTIYF.

The J gene is TRBJ1-1, the V gene TRBV5-1, with 7 bases that match TRBD1. J was trimmed by 2 bases and V by 0 bases; bases with no gene match: 7. CDR1 SGHRS and CDR2 YFSETQ come from the germline V gene. The CDR3 spans 16 residues. CDR3 region: CASSLEGRGANTEAFF. DNA for the CDR3: TGCGCCAGCAGCTTGGAGGGCAGGGGGGCTAACACTGAAGCTTTCTTT. Combining the CDR3 with reference TRBV5-1 and TRBJ1-1 gives the whole variable domain KAGVTQTPRYLIKTRGQQVTLSCSPISGHRSVSWYQQTPGQGLQFLFEYFSETQRNKGNFPGRFSGRQFSNSRSEMNVSTLELGDSALYLCASSLEGRGANTEAFFGQGTRLTVV.

This clone appeared a few times. The chain joins TRBV30 to TRBJ1-2, with D possibly being TRBD1 (5 bases). Germline CDR1 is GTSNPN and CDR2 is SVGIG (reference sequence). This CDR3 contains 15 residues. Trimming took 1 base from V and 5 from J, leaving 17 bases between them. CDR3 in DNA: TGTGCCTGGAGTGCCTGGGGCAATAGTCCATATGGCTACACCTTC. This encodes CAWSAWGNSPYGYTF.

The chain has TRBV7-9 and TRBJ2-3, with TRBD1 matching 8 bases. J gave up 6 bases and V 4 bases, and 0 bases lay outside the gene matches. Germline CDR1 and CDR2: SEHNR and FQNEAQ (reference sequence). The CDR3 runs 12 residues. This CDR3 is CASSWTGDTQYF. The CDR3 DNA sequence: TGTGCCAGCAGCTGGACAGGGGATACGCAGTATTTT.